Below are 3 T cell receptor beta chains sequenced from a single sample in a study of CD8 T cells in ankylosing spondylitis. Findings of the study overall: Ankylosing spondylitis blood appeared to carry a characteristic TCR beta motif of several highly homologous variants.

For these TCRs, the target antigens are not known. TCRdb redid the calling of the 5' RACE reads with MiXCR, one entry per CDR3 protein. The table shows about 510,000 distinct CDR3 sequences, with about 5.4% occurring only once. Source material: blood, either unsorted or a sorted T cell fraction (not recorded which). These receptors were obtained from a male donor with ankylosing spondylitis.

This clonotype showed up just a few times. The gene calls are TRBV7-2 and TRBJ2-3; a possible D gene is TRBD1 (5 bases). The CDR3 is 16 residues long. Trimming removed 2 bases from V and 5 bases from J, with 17 bases in between. Germline CDR1 and CDR2: SGHTA and FQGNSA. CDR3 nucleotides: TGTGCCAGCAGCTTAATCAGCAGGGATGTAAGAGATACGCAGTATTTT. Protein product: CASSLISRDVRDTQYF.

This clonotype was detected ten times or more. This rearrangement joins TRBV7-2 to TRBJ2-7; 9 nucleotides agree with TRBD1. V dropped 5 bases and J dropped 7; count of bases not matched to a gene: 12. The CDR3 runs to 15 residues. Germline V gene data show CDR1 as SGHTA and CDR2 as FQGNSA. The CDR3 sequence is CASSLSGDRAHEQYF. The CDR3 DNA reads TGTGCCAGCAGCCTATCAGGGGACAGGGCTCATGAGCAGTACTTC.

Worth noting for this clonotype: The junction departs from the called germline gene at one end, perhaps through a read error. CDR3 sequence reads: CASGPGLHSSSGANVLTF. In DNA form, the CDR3 reads TGTGCCAGCGGCCCCGGACTCCACAGTAGCTCTGGGGCCAACGTCCTGACTTTC. This rearrangement joins TRBV4-1 to TRBJ2-6; TRBD2 is a possible D gene (5 bases). This CDR3 contains 18 residues. Germline values: CDR1 MGHRA, CDR2 YSYEKL.